Shown below are 23 T cell receptor beta chains from a single sample sequenced in a study of T cell repertoires in cytomegalovirus infection. Their antigen targets remain unknown. TCRdb redid the calling of the reads with MiXCR, one entry per CDR3 protein. The sample holds about 500,000 distinct CDR3 sequences, roughly a third seen once. The sequencing used cultured PBMCs, collected from culture after CMV antigen stimulation. The receptors stem from a human donor in good health (CMV status not recorded). Some clones in this sample may be carry-over from other donors' samples.

The CDR3 reads CAISESRGHTDTQYF. CDR3 nucleotide sequence: TGTGCCATCAGTGAGTCCCGGGGGCACACAGATACGCAGTATTTT. The V call is TRBV10-3, the J call TRBJ2-3, with D perhaps being TRBD1 or TRBD2 (6 bases each). The length of the CDR3 is 15 residues. V shed 0 bases and J shed 2 bases, with 9 bases lying between them. Germline CDR1 is ENHRY and CDR2 is SYGVKD.

V is TRBV5-5 and J is TRBJ2-1; 7 bases agree with TRBD2. Germline V lookup: CDR1 SGHKS, CDR2 YYEKEE (reference sequence). The J segment lost 0 bases and the V segment lost 1 base, leaving 7 bases of the junction unmatched. The CDR3 runs 17 residues. The CDR3 bases are TGTGCCAGCAGCTTGTACGGGCGGGAGAGCTCCTACAATGAGCAGTTCTTC. Protein product: CASSLYGRESSYNEQFF. The full variable domain, with the rest looked up from reference TRBV5-5 and TRBJ2-1, is DAGVTQSPTHLIKTRGQQVTLRCSPISGHKSVSWYQQVLGQGPQFIFQYYEKEERGRGNFPDRFSARQFPNYSSELNVNALLLGDSALYLCASSLYGRESSYNEQFFGPGTRLTVL.

This clonotype showed up just a few times. The gene calls are TRBV7-9 and TRBJ2-1; 7 bases fit TRBD2. CDR1 is SEHNR, CDR2 FQNEAQ, per germline (reference sequence). The CDR3 contains 17 residues. With 1 base clipped from V and 5 bases from J, the junction kept 11 bases outside the gene matches. The CDR3 coding sequence is TGTGCCAGCAGCTTAGGAGGCCTTGCGGGAGCGAACAATGAGCAGTTCTTC. This encodes CASSLGGLAGANNEQFF.

The gene calls are TRBV6-5 and TRBJ1-2; D gene uncertain. V was pared by 0 bases and J by 8 bases, with 10 bases between. Germline V CDR1 and CDR2: MNHEY, SVGAGI. The CDR3 has 13 residues. CDR3 sequence: CASSYSSRLGYTF. In DNA, the CDR3 is TGTGCCAGCAGTTACTCGTCACGGTTAGGCTACACCTTC.

V usage is TRBV7-9 and J usage is TRBJ2-1; TRBD2 aligns across 10 bases. Trimming at V came to 5 bases and at J to 3 bases, leaving 10 bases not matched to a gene. The CDR3 totals 17 residues. Germline-derived CDR1 and CDR2 are SEHNR and FQNEAQ (reference sequence). The CDR3 nucleotides read TGTGCCAGCAGCCCAGGGGGAGCGGGAGGGGGCTACAATGAGCAGTTCTTC. Protein: CASSPGGAGGGYNEQFF.

This chain uses TRBV12-3 or TRBV12-4 with TRBJ1-1; D not certain. The CDR3 sequence is 13 residues long. The V gene lost 2 bases and the J gene lost 1 base, with 5 bases spanning the gap. The CDR3 nucleotides are TGTGCCAGCAGTTTAAAGCAGAACACTGAAGCTTTCTTT. As protein: CASSLKQNTEAFF.

The sample holds a few counts of this clonotype. This chain uses TRBV11-3 with TRBJ1-2; D possibly corresponds to TRBD1 (5 bases). Germline V gene data show CDR1 as SGHNT and CDR2 as YENEEA. The CDR3 loop spans 13 amino acids. V lost 3 bases and J 6 bases, leaving 11 bases between the germline ends. Written as DNA, the CDR3 is TGTGCCAGCAGCTTCGGACAAAGTCATGGCTACACCTTC. Translating gives CASSFGQSHGYTF.

This sequence joins TRBV7-9 and TRBJ2-5, with 7 bases fitting TRBD1. The germline V gene has CDR1 SEHNR and CDR2 FQNEAQ (reference sequence). With V trimmed by 5 bases and J by 8 bases, 14 bases remained unmatched. This CDR3 region has 15 residues. CDR3 DNA: TGTGCCAGCAGCGGGGGAACAGGGGAAAGTACCACCCAGTACTTC. Its translation: CASSGGTGESTTQYF.

The chain employs TRBV7-4 and TRBJ1-3, with 8 bases matching TRBD1. V lost 5 bases to trimming and J lost 4 bases; unmatched junction nucleotides: 13. This CDR3 has 17 amino acids. CDR1 and CDR2 (germline): SGHVT, SQSDAQ. CDR3 nucleotides: TGTGCCAGCAGCCCACCGGGACAGGTTTTGCACGGAAACACCATATATTTT. Amino acid sequence: CASSPPGQVLHGNTIYF.

This clonotype has just a few counts. This sequence joins TRBV5-1 and TRBJ2-3; TRBD2 matches at 9 bases. Losses at the gene ends were 4 bases for V and 2 bases for J; bases not matched to a gene: 8. Germline V gene lookup returns CDR1 SGHRS and CDR2 YFSETQ. CDR3 length: 16 residues. This CDR3 is CASSLLAGAYTDTQYF. Written as DNA, the CDR3 is TGCGCCAGCAGCCTATTAGCGGGGGCATACACAGATACGCAGTATTTT.

The J gene is TRBJ2-3, the V gene TRBV29-1; D is perhaps TRBD1 (5 bases). The V gene's germline CDR1 is SQVTM and CDR2 ANQGSEA. The CDR3 has 13 residues. V dropped 7 bases and J dropped 2 bases, with 13 bases sitting between them. CDR3: CSAENRFTDTQYF. The DNA of the CDR3 is TGCAGCGCTGAGAACAGGTTCACAGATACGCAGTATTTT.

DNA of the CDR3: TGTGCCAGCAGGGAAGGCGGGACAGAGACCCAGTACTTC. Translating gives CASREGGTETQYF. The chain recombines TRBV6-6 with TRBJ2-5; D perhaps matches TRBD2 (6 bases). The CDR3 runs 13 residues. CDR1 and CDR2 from the germline V gene are MNHNY and SVGAGI (reference sequence). V dropped 6 bases and J dropped 4 bases, with 12 bases sitting between them.

The chain uses TRBV28 and TRBJ2-5; TRBD2 aligns across 13 bases. The CDR3 runs to 15 residues. The germline V gene encodes CDR1 MDHEN and CDR2 SYDVKM. V gave up 7 bases and J gave up 5 bases; unmatched junction bases: 7. The chain's CDR3 is CASTYGLAGAETQYF. The CDR3 region has the DNA TGTGCCAGCACCTACGGACTAGCGGGAGCTGAGACCCAGTACTTC.

This clonotype was picked up a small number of times. The genes are TRBV12-3 or TRBV12-4 and TRBJ2-7; 8 bases match TRBD1. CDR3 length: 14 residues. V lost 4 bases to trimming and J lost 7 bases; unmatched junction nucleotides: 9. The CDR3 reads CASSSGQALGEQYV. The CDR3 nucleotides read TGTGCCAGCAGTTCGGGACAGGCTTTAGGAGAGCAGTACGTC.

The chain has TRBV6-2 or TRBV6-3 and TRBJ2-1; 9 bases line up with TRBD1. With 6 bases clipped from V and 3 bases from J, the junction kept 21 bases outside the gene matches. The CDR3 extends over 20 amino acids. Germline V gives CDR1 MNHEY, CDR2 SVGEGT. CDR3 amino acids: CASRHPPGQGSSGLYNEQFF. The CDR3 DNA is TGTGCCAGCAGGCACCCCCCGGGACAGGGCTCTTCAGGCCTCTACAATGAGCAGTTCTTC.

V is TRBV11-2 and J is TRBJ2-3; unclear D gene. This CDR3 has 14 residues. V was trimmed by 3 bases and J by 4 bases, leaving 11 bases between them. Per the germline V gene, CDR1 is SGHAT and CDR2 is FQNNGV. The CDR3 coding sequence is TGTGCCAGCAGCTTCATCTTTGGTGCAGATACGCAGTATTTT. This translates into CASSFIFGADTQYF.

This chain uses TRBV27 with TRBJ1-4, with a tentative D call TRBD1 (6 bases). Germline loops: CDR1 MNHEY, CDR2 SMNVEV (reference sequence). V was cut by 5 bases and J by 5 bases, with 18 bases left in between. This CDR3 has 16 amino acids. The CDR3 protein is CASSPSPGTPNEKLFF. Written as DNA, the CDR3 is TGTGCCAGCAGTCCTTCTCCCGGGACACCGAATGAAAAACTGTTTTTT.

The CDR3, as DNA: TGCGCCAGCAGCCCCACAGGGGGAGAAAACACCATATATTTT. Translation: CASSPTGGENTIYF. This chain uses TRBV5-1 with TRBJ1-3; 8 bases line up with TRBD1. With 4 bases clipped from V and 6 bases from J, the junction kept 6 bases outside the gene matches. Germline lookup yields CDR1 SGHRS and CDR2 YFSETQ. This CDR3 is 14 amino acids long.

The CDR3 protein is CASSYSLKNQPQHF. Here the CDR3 DNA reads TGTGCCAGCAGTTACTCCCTGAAAAATCAGCCCCAGCATTTT. This chain uses TRBV6-2 or TRBV6-3 with TRBJ1-5; D remains ambiguous. In germline, CDR1 is MNHEY, CDR2 SVGEGT. Trimming took 0 bases from V and 4 from J, leaving 7 bases between them. The CDR3 has 14 amino acids.

This clonotype has just a few counts. The V gene is TRBV6-2 or TRBV6-3, the J gene TRBJ1-2, with 9 nucleotides matching TRBD1. V trimming: 6 bases; J trimming: 0 bases; junction bases outside the gene matches: 5. Germline V CDR1 and CDR2: MNHEY, SVGEGT. This CDR3 contains 15 residues. Written as DNA, the CDR3 is TGTGCCAGCAGCAGGACAGGGGCGTCTAACTATGGCTACACCTTC. This sequence encodes CASSRTGASNYGYTF.

This clonotype came up many times. This CDR3 is CASGLGYNNNEQFF. The CDR3 DNA reads as TGTGCTAGTGGTTTAGGGTATAATAACAATGAGCAGTTCTTC. V usage is TRBV12-5 and J usage is TRBJ2-1, with D uncertain. CDR1 is LGHNT, CDR2 FRNRAP, per germline. The CDR3 sequence is 14 residues long. V lost 3 bases and J 5 bases, leaving 11 bases between the germline ends. The full variable domain, in which reference TRBV12-5 and TRBJ2-1 provide the parts outside the CDR3, is DARVTQTPRHKVTEMGQEVTMRCQPILGHNTVFWYRQTMMQGLELLAYFRNRAPLDDSGMPKDRFSAEMPDATLATLKIQPSEPRDSAVYFCASGLGYNNNEQFFGPGTRLTVL.

The chain uses TRBV7-2 and TRBJ2-1; 13 bases are shared with TRBD2. The CDR3 has 17 residues. Germline loops: CDR1 SGHTA, CDR2 FQGNSA. The V segment lost 0 bases and the J segment 7 bases; nucleotides outside the gene matches: 6. The CDR3 region is CASSLALAGGGSNEQFF. CDR3 nucleotides: TGTGCCAGCAGCTTAGCACTAGCGGGAGGGGGTTCGAATGAGCAGTTCTTC.

This chain connects TRBV19 to TRBJ1-2; D may be TRBD1 (5 bases). V gave up 5 bases and J gave up 3 bases, with 13 bases separating them. This CDR3 comprises 14 residues. CDR1 is LNHDA, CDR2 SQIVND, per germline (reference sequence). CDR3 residues: CASSFRDAYYGYTF. DNA of the CDR3: TGTGCCAGTAGTTTCCGGGACGCTTACTATGGCTACACCTTC.